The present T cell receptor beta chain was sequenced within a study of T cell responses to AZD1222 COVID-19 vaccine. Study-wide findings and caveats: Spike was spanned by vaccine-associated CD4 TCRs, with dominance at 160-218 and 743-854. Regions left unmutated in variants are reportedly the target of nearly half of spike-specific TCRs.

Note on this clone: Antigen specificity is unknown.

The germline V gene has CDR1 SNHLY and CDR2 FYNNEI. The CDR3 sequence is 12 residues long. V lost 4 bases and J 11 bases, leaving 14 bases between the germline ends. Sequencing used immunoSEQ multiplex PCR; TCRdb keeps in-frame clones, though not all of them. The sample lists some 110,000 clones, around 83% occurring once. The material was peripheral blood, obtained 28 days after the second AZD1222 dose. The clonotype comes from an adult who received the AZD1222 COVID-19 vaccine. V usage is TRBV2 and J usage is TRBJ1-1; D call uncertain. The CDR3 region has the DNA TGTGCCAGCAGTGGAGGGTTCTGGGAGGCTTTCTTT. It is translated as CASSGGFWEAFF.